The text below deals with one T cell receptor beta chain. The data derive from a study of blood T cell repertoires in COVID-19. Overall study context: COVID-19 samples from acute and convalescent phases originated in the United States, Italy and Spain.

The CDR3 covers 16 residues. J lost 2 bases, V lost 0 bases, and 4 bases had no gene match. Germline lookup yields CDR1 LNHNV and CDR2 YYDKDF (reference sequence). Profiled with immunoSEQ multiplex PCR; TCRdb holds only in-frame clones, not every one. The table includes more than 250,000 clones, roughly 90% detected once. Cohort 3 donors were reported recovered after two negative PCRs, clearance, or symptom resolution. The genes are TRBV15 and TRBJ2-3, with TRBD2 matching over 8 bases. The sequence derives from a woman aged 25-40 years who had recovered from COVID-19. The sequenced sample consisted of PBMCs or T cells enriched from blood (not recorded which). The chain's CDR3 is CATSRDEAGDTDTQYF. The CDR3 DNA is TGTGCCACCAGCAGAGATGAAGCGGGGGACACAGATACGCAGTATTTT.